One T cell receptor beta chain is described in this entry. The record originates from a study of blood T cell repertoires in COVID-19. CDR1 and CDR2 (germline): SGHDN, FVKESK. The CDR3 is 16 residues long. V lost 1 base to trimming and J lost 3 bases; unmatched junction nucleotides: 4. The method was immunoSEQ multiplex PCR; TCRdb's version includes in-frame clones alone and lacks a portion of them. The data show approximately 410,000 clones, with roughly 88% seen just once and roughly 1.4% held by the top ten. Sequenced material: peripheral blood. This clonotype was obtained from a woman in her 30s with active or convalescent COVID-19. The V call is TRBV14, the J call TRBJ2-2, with 8 bases lining up with TRBD2. CDR3 sequence (DNA): TGTGCCAGCAGCCAAGCAGGGACTAGAGACACCGGGGAGCTGTTTTTT. This sequence encodes CASSQAGTRDTGELFF.